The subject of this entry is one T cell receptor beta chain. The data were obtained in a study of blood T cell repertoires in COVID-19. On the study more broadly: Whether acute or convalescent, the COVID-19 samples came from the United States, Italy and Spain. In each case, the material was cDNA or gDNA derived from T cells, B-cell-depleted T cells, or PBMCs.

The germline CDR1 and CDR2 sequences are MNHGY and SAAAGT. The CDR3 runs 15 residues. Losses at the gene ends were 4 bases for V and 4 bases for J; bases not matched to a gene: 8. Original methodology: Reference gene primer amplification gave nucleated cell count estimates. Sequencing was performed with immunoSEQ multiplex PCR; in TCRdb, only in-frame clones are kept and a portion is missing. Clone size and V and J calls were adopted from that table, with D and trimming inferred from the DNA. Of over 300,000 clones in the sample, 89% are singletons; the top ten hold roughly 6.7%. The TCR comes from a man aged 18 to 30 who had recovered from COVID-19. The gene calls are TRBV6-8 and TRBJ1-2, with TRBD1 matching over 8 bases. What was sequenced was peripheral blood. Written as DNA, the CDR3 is TGTGCCAGCAGTTCCCCGGGACAGGCCATCTATGGCTACACCTTC. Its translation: CASSSPGQAIYGYTF.